This T cell receptor beta chain appears in the sequencing data of a study of response to subunit inactivated influenza vaccine. Remarks on this clonotype: Its antigen remains unidentified.

Whole-study results and caveats: Seasonal influenza vaccination, on each occasion, was suggested by the authors to recruit few new T cells.

TCRdb used MiXCR to reprocess the RT-PCR reads, holding one entry per CDR3 protein. The data show approximately 700,000 distinct CDR3 sequences, approximately 13% seen once. This material consisted of PBMCs from blood, taken 14 days before vaccination. This clonotype originated in a man aged 45-60 years who received an inactivated influenza vaccine.

CDR3 DNA sequence: TGTGCCAGCAGTTTATCGAGTCCCCTCTACGAGCAGTACTTC. It specifies CASSLSSPLYEQYF. V and J are TRBV27 and TRBJ2-7; unclear D gene. Germline CDR1 and CDR2: MNHEY and SMNVEV (reference sequence). Trimming shortened V by 0 bases and J by 3 bases, and 9 bases separated the two germline ends. This CDR3 has 14 residues.